This TCR beta chain was captured in a study of cytomegalovirus exposure and HLA in healthy donors (TCRdb year 2017). General notes on the study: An earlier analysis of approximately 590 of the donors reported 250 to 300 Gb of sequence data and 117 million unique TCR beta sequences from about 200 million T cells. An earlier analysis of around 540 of the donors applied high-throughput TCR beta sequencing to assess whether each TCR beta V gene segment acted as functional or pseudogenic. The genetic ancestry cluster associated with self-reported Caucasian donors included around four fifths of the 300 to 450 genotyped donors. The aim of the study was to test whether cataloging public T cell receptors could identify signatures of past pathogen exposure. All discovery cohort repertoires had been generated on a single sequencing platform. Donor age, sex, ethnicity and CMV serostatus were compiled together with the repertoire data. The study profiled the T cell repertoires of hundreds of subjects by immunosequencing and related them to cytomegalovirus serostatus. An early release that covered about 600 HLA-typed donors contained approximately 300 gigabases of sequencing data and tens of millions of unique TCR sequences. A later genetic analysis took genome-wide SNP genotypes for about three fifths of the roughly 670 donors and used that subset as a discovery cohort. Typing coverage differed by locus: A, B, C, DRB1 and DQB1 were typed in about 620-630 donors, DQA1 in 522, DPA1 in some 610, and DPB1 in roughly 470. Besides the first cohort of some 670 subjects, a separate validation cohort made up of 120 different subjects was used. Among roughly 400 genotyped donors of the cohort, an average of roughly 230,000 unique TCR beta nucleotide sequences was sequenced per donor, of which about 18% were non-productive. In a later analysis, previously published TCR beta repertoires from 670 or so donors were re-analyzed and high-resolution HLA genotyping was added so that TCR occurrence patterns could be studied. Class I and class II HLA loci were covered by the typing at four-digit resolution. High-throughput TCR immunosequencing, statistical association of individual TCRs with disease status, and machine learning were combined to predict cytomegalovirus infection status. Rather than drawing on any new phenotypic data, the later analysis identified candidate immune exposures from TCR beta sequences and the way those sequences occurred across donors. Because of strong linkage in the cohort, 4 to 6 DR-DQ haplotypes were treated as single units for association and clustering.

The method was the immunoSEQ multiplex PCR assay. For the multiplex PCR, a mixture combining 60 forward primers for TCR Vbeta segments and 13 reverse primers for TCR Jbeta segments was used. The CDR3 region of rearranged TCR beta genes was amplified from genomic DNA with a multiplex PCR assay. The amplified TCR beta libraries were sequenced on the Illumina HiSeq System as 87-base-pair reads. For the original study's pipeline: A later analysis tallied around 80 million unique TCR beta chains across the 550 to 850 repertoires, and some 10 million of those chains were shared by two or more donors. To remove PCR and sequencing errors, raw reads were error-corrected and collapsed into unique sequences using a nearest-neighbor algorithm that merged closely related sequences. To assign V, D and J gene segments, CDR3 sequences were aligned to IMGT reference sequences. For a sequence to be retained, a match of at least six nucleotides was required to both a V gene segment and a J gene segment. Rearrangements were called productive when the CDR3 lacked stop codons and stayed in frame with V and J; all others were non-productive. Following IMGT convention, CDR3 was defined as the stretch from the second conserved V-encoded cysteine up to the conserved J-encoded phenylalanine. In an earlier analysis of roughly 580 of the donors, sequences lacking an unambiguous match to a single V gene segment were excluded. An earlier analysis of 587 of the donors called V segments functional above 56.7% productive rearrangements and segregating when the between-donor standard deviation exceeded 5%. A statistical classification framework was developed to diagnose cytomegalovirus status using the catalog of TCR beta chain sequences. In a later analysis, TCR nucleotide sequences were compared against IMGT/GENE-DB human TR gene sequences so that V and J genes could be assigned. A later analysis assigned CDR3 sequences and most-parsimonious VDJ recombination scenarios with the TCRdist pipeline. In a later analysis, each TCR beta chain was defined by its CDR3 amino acid sequence together with its V-gene family, and reads lacking a unique V-gene family were excluded. As a way to deal with suspected cross-contamination and a sequencing artifact, a later analysis dropped nearly 600 nucleotide sequences that were highly shared and had low generation probability. A later analysis calculated a clonal expansion index for each public chain from normalized within-repertoire ranks of inferred template counts. In a later analysis, generation probabilities were computed using a VDJ recombination model fitted to out-of-frame rearrangements, and the results were checked against IGoR. In a later analysis, TCR-TCR, TCR-HLA and TCR-CMV co-occurrence was scored with hypergeometric tests, and a repertoire-size bias correction was applied to TCR pairs. To estimate false discovery rates, a later analysis permuted the HLA or CMV assignments 20 times. In a later analysis, co-occurring TCRs were grouped using DBSCAN, with TCRdist sequence similarity added in when clustering inside HLA-allele-positive subsets. Repertoires with fewer than 30,000 or more than 120,000 public chains, plus five repertoires with anomalous nucleotide sharing, were excluded from co-occurrence clustering. As stored in TCRdb, this immuneACCESS dataset retains in-frame rearrangements with V and J assigned. A fraction of the clones does not appear; measured against another copy, unresolved V genes explain less than half of the discrepancy, and the remainder lacks a known reason. The DNA gave D and trimming, while V, J and clone size come from that table. The sample table shows under 200,000 clones, and roughly three quarters are seen once. In total, the top ten clones hold 7.4% of the sample.

The investigation overall reported the following: Most TCR sequences were seen in very few donors, while some public TCRs were found in many individuals. The authors suggested that the approach could potentially be generalized to other disease states and immunological phenotypes. Because HLA typing was missing for some donors at each locus, association tests included only the typed subset. A cluster of highly shared sequence variants was judged likely to represent a technical artifact of the sequencing pipeline. The earlier analysis of approximately 560 of the donors excluded some 15 rarely observed V segments, including chromosome 9 orphons, because counts were too low. A later analysis found that most CMV-associated TCR beta chains appeared HLA-restricted, with HLA associations seemingly driven largely by CMV exposure. In a later genetic analysis, a missense DCLRE1C variant was associated with V-gene and J-gene trimming of TCR beta chains, and the association was replicated in an independent cohort. Sequencing depth was assumed to be roughly uniform across donors in the presence/absence analyses, though that assumption may not hold. The only immune exposure information available for the cohort was CMV serostatus. In vitro tests confirmed that a few of the cytomegalovirus-associated TCR beta chains recognize cytomegalovirus antigens. Assigning TCR associations to individual alleles was difficult when HLA alleles, especially DR and DQ, strongly co-occurred. A later genetic analysis reported fewer N-insertions in productive TCRs among donors in an Asian-associated ancestry cluster than the roughly 700-donor mean. In a later analysis, HLA-associated TCR beta chains showed more clonal expansion and lower generation probabilities than non-associated chains that were equally common. A later analysis found that TCR association rates varied across HLA loci, with DRB1 alleles showing the most associated TCRs and HLA-C alleles the fewest. In an earlier analysis of about 600 of the donors, most TCR beta V segments appeared in productive rearrangements about 90% or about 30% of the time, broadly matching IMGT annotations. In the study, 164 TCR beta chains were listed as associated with cytomegalovirus. A further reported finding was that TCR beta sequences accurately predicted the HLA-A and HLA-B alleles for most subjects in the first cohort. The classifier was reported to diagnose cytomegalovirus status with high specificity and sensitivity in both the original and validation cohorts. A later analysis associated about 17,000 TCR beta sequences with specific HLA alleles at a false discovery rate of 0.05. This cohort had only TCR beta chains sequenced, and the lack of alpha or paired-chain data limited which features could be detected. According to a later analysis, parvovirus B19, influenza, CMV and Epstein-Barr virus appeared linked to several top co-occurrence clusters. Because the 87-base-pair reads could not distinguish some IMGT-functional V segments, including TRBV6-2 and TRBV6-3, those segments were excluded. Correlated functional status among segregating V segments might be attributable to linkage disequilibrium, but an unknown experimental factor could not be ruled out.

Looking up the germline V gene (reference sequence) yields CDR1 MNHEY and CDR2 SMNVEV. V drops 6 bases and J drops 6 bases, leaving 14 bases in between. There are 13 amino acids in the CDR3, from cysteine to phenylalanine inclusive. The DNA shown is the 39-base CDR3, in frame from base 1. In total, about 650 healthy bone marrow donors made up the cohort. All cohort members were sampled while nominally healthy, although unrecorded immune exposures were likely present. The donor tested CMV seropositive and was one of the 289 seropositive cohort members. Every donor gave a peripheral blood sample, and the peripheral blood mononuclear cells from that sample were used for TCR beta sequencing. Genomic DNA extraction from the blood cell samples was performed with the Qiagen DNeasy Blood Extraction Kit. A remark on this clone: The antigen it binds to is not known. No much larger clonotype is one base removed from it; base qualities were not supplied.

The TCR sequence derives from a male donor in good health and CMV-seropositive. Recombination linked TRBV27 to TRBJ1-1, with the D gene uncertain. Material for sequencing was PBMCs. At the DNA level, the sequence is TGTGCCAGCAGGGATGGAGGGTGGGCTGAAGCTTTCTTT. Translated, it reads CASRDGGWAEAFF.